A single sample gave rise to the 27 T cell receptor beta chains below, sequenced in a study of control samples from healthy donors and cancer patients. TCRdb's copy holds only in-frame clones and misses some; the assay was immunoSEQ multiplex PCR. The data contain fewer than 85,000 clones, approximately 92% of them singletons. Sequences were obtained from blood. Every receptor here comes from a woman in her fifties or sixties in good health.

This sequence joins TRBV28 and TRBJ2-1, with 9 positions matching TRBD1. This CDR3 spans 15 amino acids. Germline V gene data show CDR1 as MDHEN and CDR2 as SYDVKM. V lost 5 bases and J lost 4; bases outside the gene matches: 6. The CDR3: CASSAGTGIYNEQFF. In nucleotides, the CDR3 is TGTGCCAGCAGTGCCGGGACAGGGATTTACAATGAGCAGTTCTTC. Filled out from reference TRBV28 and TRBJ2-1, the complete variable domain reads DVKVTQSSRYLVKRTGEKVFLECVQDMDHENMFWYRQDPGLGLRLIYFSYDVKMKEKGDIPEGYSVSREKKERFSLILESASTNQTSMYLCASSAGTGIYNEQFFGPGTRLTVL.

The genes are TRBV7-2 and TRBJ2-1, with D possibly TRBD2 on 5 matching bases. Trimming took 6 bases from V and 5 from J, leaving 11 bases between them. CDR1 is SGHTA, CDR2 FQGNSA, per germline. The CDR3 is made up of 13 amino acids. CDR3: CASRSTGNNEQFF. CDR3 sequence (DNA): TGTGCCAGCAGATCCACGGGAAACAATGAGCAGTTCTTC. The full variable domain, in which reference TRBV7-2 and TRBJ2-1 provide the parts outside the CDR3, is GAGVSQSPSNKVTEKGKDVELRCDPISGHTALYWYRQSLGQGLEFLIYFQGNSAPDKSGLPSDRFSAERTGGSVSTLTIQRTQQEDSAVYLCASRSTGNNEQFFGPGTRLTVL.

The chain links TRBV24-1 to TRBJ2-5; 8 nucleotides align to TRBD1. The CDR3 loop spans 16 amino acids. V gave up 3 bases and J gave up 5 bases; unmatched junction bases: 10. Germline CDR1 KGHDR, CDR2 SFDVKD. The CDR3 reads CATSDPHSGGDETQYF. As DNA, the CDR3 is TGTGCCACCAGTGATCCACACTCAGGGGGCGATGAGACCCAGTACTTC.

The chain is built from TRBV7-3 and TRBJ2-3; D uncertain. The length of the CDR3 is 15 residues. Between the trimmed V and J ends, which lost 0 bases and 0 bases, there was a span of 7 bases. Germline CDR1 reads SGHTA; CDR2 reads FQGTGA. The CDR3 region is CASSLTWSSTDTQYF. The DNA for the CDR3 is TGTGCCAGCAGCTTAACGTGGTCAAGCACAGATACGCAGTATTTT.

V is TRBV7-2 and J is TRBJ1-1; D remains ambiguous. V lost 2 bases to trimming and J lost 5 bases, with 9 bases between them. The CDR3 runs to 13 residues. The germline V gene has CDR1 SGHTA and CDR2 FQGNSA. The CDR3 sequence: CASSLLVTTEAFF. CDR3 coding DNA: TGTGCCAGCAGCTTACTAGTTACAACTGAAGCTTTCTTT.

This clone was counted between two and nine times. The chain is built from TRBV7-9 and TRBJ1-2; 8 positions match TRBD1. J was trimmed by 8 bases and V by 5 bases; bases with no gene match: 16. Per germline, CDR1 SEHNR and CDR2 FQNEAQ (reference sequence). This CDR3 has 16 amino acids. CDR3 nucleotide sequence: TGTGCCAGCAGCACGCGCCGGGACAGGCAGCTTCGGGGCTACACCTTC. It encodes CASSTRRDRQLRGYTF.

This rearrangement joins TRBV5-1 to TRBJ2-1, with D uncertain. Trimming stripped 4 bases from V and 5 bases from J, with 7 bases between. This CDR3 is built from 12 residues. The V gene's germline CDR1 is SGHRS and CDR2 YFSETQ. CDR3 protein: CASSAMNNEQFF. The CDR3 coding sequence is TGCGCCAGCAGCGCGATGAACAATGAGCAGTTCTTC.

This clone was picked up a small number of times. The chain couples TRBV2 to TRBJ2-5; 8 nucleotides align to TRBD2. Germline loops: CDR1 SNHLY, CDR2 FYNNEI. The junction had 2 bases not matched to a gene; V was cut back by 4 bases and J by 1 base. The CDR3 has 14 residues. The CDR3 bases are TGTGCCAGCAGTGCTACTAGCGGCCAAGAGACCCAGTACTTC. It translates to CASSATSGQETQYF.

The chain joins TRBV2 to TRBJ2-7, with 9 bases matching TRBD1. V was pared by 6 bases and J by 5 bases, with 8 bases of the junction left unmatched. The CDR3 has 14 amino acids. CDR1 is SNHLY, CDR2 FYNNEI, per germline. DNA of the CDR3: TGTGCCAGCAGCCCCGGGACAGGGTCCCACGAGCAGTACTTC. Encoded protein: CASSPGTGSHEQYF.

V is TRBV5-4 and J is TRBJ2-7, with D perhaps TRBD2 (5 bases). The CDR3 is 14 amino acids. Trimming cost V 4 bases and J 2 bases, with 13 bases left between them. Germline-derived CDR1 and CDR2 are SGHNT and YYREEE (reference sequence). CDR3: CASSDRRAPYEQYF. The CDR3 DNA follows: TGTGCCAGCAGCGACCGGCGGGCCCCCTACGAGCAGTACTTC.

This chain links TRBV11-2 with TRBJ2-1, with D hard to call. The CDR3 has 13 amino acids. Trimming stripped 1 base from V and 4 bases from J, with 5 bases between. CDR1 and CDR2 (germline): SGHAT, FQNNGV. CDR3 nucleotide sequence: TGTGCCAGCAGCTTAGGGGGTTACAATGAGCAGTTCTTC. It codes for CASSLGGYNEQFF.

This chain links TRBV29-1 with TRBJ1-1; the D gene is possibly TRBD1 (5 bases). Germline V CDR1 and CDR2: SQVTM, ANQGSEA. The CDR3 consists of 12 residues. The V end lost 3 bases, the J end lost 5 bases, and 10 bases lay between the germline ends. CDR3 coding DNA: TGCAGCGTTGATGGCCAGGGTACTGAAGCTTTCTTT. Translating gives CSVDGQGTEAFF.

The CDR3 bases are TGTGCCACCAGCAGAAGGACTAGCGGGATAGCCGATACGCAGTATTTT. Translation gives CATSRRTSGIADTQYF. The rearrangement joins TRBV15 to TRBJ2-3, with 12 positions matching TRBD2. Germline values: CDR1 LNHNV, CDR2 YYDKDF (reference sequence). The J segment lost 6 bases and the V segment lost 2 bases, leaving 6 bases of the junction unmatched. The CDR3 covers 16 residues.

The chain is built from TRBV30 and TRBJ1-5; the D gene is possibly TRBD1 (5 bases). Per germline, CDR1 GTSNPN and CDR2 SVGIG (reference sequence). This CDR3 contains 16 residues. The ends were cut back, 2 bases at V and 5 bases at J, with 19 bases in the middle. For the CDR3, the DNA is TGTGCCTGGAGTATTGGGGCGAGGGGATTTTATCAGCCCCAGCATTTT. Residues: CAWSIGARGFYQPQHF.

The chain uses TRBV28 and TRBJ2-7; no clear D gene. This CDR3 contains 12 residues. Trimming removed 2 bases at V and 6 bases at J, with 8 bases between. Germline CDR1 and CDR2: MDHEN and SYDVKM. This CDR3 reads CASSLIFREQYF. The CDR3 bases are TGTGCCAGCAGTTTAATCTTTCGCGAGCAGTACTTC.

The chain uses TRBV4-1 and TRBJ2-1; TRBD2 agrees at 7 bases. The length of the CDR3 is 15 residues. The trim removed 3 bases at V and 9 bases at J, leaving 11 bases unmatched. From germline, CDR1 is MGHRA and CDR2 YSYEKL. In DNA form, the CDR3 reads TGCGCCAGCAGCCAGACACTAGCGACCAGCGGTGAGCAGTTCTTC. Translation: CASSQTLATSGEQFF.

This chain connects TRBV6-5 to TRBJ2-1, with 8 nucleotides matching TRBD1. J gave up 2 bases and V 2 bases, and 2 bases lay outside the gene matches. This CDR3 is 15 amino acids long. CDR1 and CDR2 from the germline V gene are MNHEY and SVGAGI. The CDR3 DNA is TGTGCCAGCAGTTACGACAGGGGCCCCTACAATGAGCAGTTCTTC. It codes for CASSYDRGPYNEQFF.

This sequence joins TRBV10-2 and TRBJ1-4; D is uncertain. The V and J ends lost 3 bases and 0 bases respectively, with 5 bases between them. Per germline, CDR1 WSHSY and CDR2 SAAADI. The CDR3 is 14 amino acids. The CDR3 bases are TGCGCCAGCAGTGACTGGGCAACTAATGAAAAACTGTTTTTT. Translation gives CASSDWATNEKLFF.

The V call is TRBV3-1 (or the pseudogene TRBV3-2), the J call TRBJ2-7; D is undetermined. Trimming pared 2 bases from V and 2 bases from J, leaving 10 bases between. The CDR3 covers 14 residues. Per the germline V gene, CDR1 is LGHDT and CDR2 is YNNKEL (reference sequence). The CDR3 bases are TGTGCCAGCAGCCAATCGACACCTCCCTACGAGCAGTACTTC. Protein sequence: CASSQSTPPYEQYF.

The J gene is TRBJ1-2, the V gene TRBV28; TRBD1 might be the D (5 bases). The CDR3 loop spans 12 amino acids. The germline CDR1 and CDR2 sequences are MDHEN and SYDVKM. Trimming took off 5 bases at V and 4 bases at J, with 8 bases between the two ends. CDR3: CASSPRGYGYTF. Here the CDR3 DNA reads TGTGCCAGCAGTCCGAGGGGCTATGGCTACACCTTC.

The V and J genes are TRBV6-2 or TRBV6-3 and TRBJ2-7; D might be TRBD1 or TRBD2, each matching 5 bases. This CDR3 has 14 amino acids. V was pared by 5 bases and J by 1 base, with 12 bases between. Looked up from germline, CDR1 is MNHEY and CDR2 is SVGEGT. Here the CDR3 reads CASSPPGLSYEQYF. The CDR3 DNA reads TGTGCCAGCAGTCCCCCGGGGCTATCCTACGAGCAGTACTTC.

CDR3: CASSEAISRNTGELFF. CDR3 coding DNA: TGTGCCAGCAGTGAAGCGATTAGCCGGAACACCGGGGAGCTGTTTTTT. V and J are TRBV6-1 and TRBJ2-2; the D is unclear. The CDR3 sequence is 16 residues long. V lost 0 bases to trimming and J lost 1 base, with 9 bases between them. Germline CDR1 is MNHNS and CDR2 is SASEGT.

This rearrangement joins TRBV18 to TRBJ1-5; D gene uncertain. The V gene's germline CDR1 is KGHSH and CDR2 LQKENI. This CDR3 has 13 amino acids. With 2 bases removed from V and 5 bases from J, the gap between germline ends came to 7 bases. This CDR3 reads CASSPGKDQPQHF. The CDR3 DNA reads TGTGCCAGCTCACCAGGGAAGGATCAGCCCCAGCATTTT.

J is TRBJ1-2 and V is TRBV7-9; D is ambiguous. V lost 5 bases and J 8 bases, leaving 12 bases between the germline ends. There are 12 residues in the CDR3. The germline gives CDR1 SEHNR, CDR2 FQNEAQ (reference sequence). CDR3 DNA: TGTGCCAGCAGCCCCCCCCAAGGGGGCTACACCTTC. As protein: CASSPPQGGYTF.

This clone has a single count. The V gene is TRBV13, the J gene TRBJ2-2; no reliable D call. The CDR3 runs to 11 residues. From germline, CDR1 is PRHDT and CDR2 FYEKMQ (reference sequence). V gave up 8 bases and J gave up 6 bases, with 7 bases separating them. The CDR3 sequence: CASLAAGELFF. The CDR3 DNA reads as TGTGCCAGCCTTGCCGCCGGGGAGCTGTTTTTT. The entire variable domain, with the rest obtained from reference TRBV13 and TRBJ2-2, is as follows: AAGVIQSPRHLIKEKRETATLKCYPIPRHDTVYWYQQGPGQDPQFLISFYEKMQSDKGSIPDRFSAQQFSDYHSELNMSSLELGDSALYFCASLAAGELFFGEGSRLTVL.

V and J are TRBV6-5 and TRBJ2-1; D remains ambiguous. The germline CDR1 and CDR2 sequences are MNHEY and SVGAGI. The V gene lost 8 bases and the J gene lost 0 bases, with 8 bases spanning the gap. The CDR3 extends over 13 amino acids. DNA for the CDR3: TGTGCCAGCGGCAGGAGCTCCTACAATGAGCAGTTCTTC. As protein: CASGRSSYNEQFF.

The genes are TRBV5-1 and TRBJ2-1; a possible D gene is TRBD2 (7 bases). The V end was cut by 2 bases, the J end by 8 bases, with 17 bases between. The germline CDR1 and CDR2 sequences are SGHRS and YFSETQ. The CDR3 sequence is 15 residues long. CDR3 bases: TGCGCCAGCAGCTTTCGTTTCGGGGGGCTCGATGAGCAGTTCTTC. This gives the protein CASSFRFGGLDEQFF.